A selection of T cell receptor beta chains follows, all from one sample in a study of low-dose radiotherapy and immunotherapy resistance in tumors. TCRdb re-called the reads through MiXCR, storing one row per CDR3 protein. There are about 82,000 distinct CDR3 sequences in the sample; 15% to 20% occur only once, and 5% to 6.5% lies in the top ten. Source: PBMCs, taken before treatment. The source of these receptors is a male donor with prostate cancer. Both conserved end residues are part of each CDR3. D genes are given only for firm matches. Part of the rows lack a size; the others show once, few, many or a class for expanded clones.

D,J,size,V,CDR3,DNA
NA,TRBJ2-5,many,TRBV6-5,CASSYGVSWETQYF,TGTGCCAGCAGTTACGGAGTCTCTTGGGAGACCCAGTACTTC
TRBD2,TRBJ2-1,NA,TRBV14,CASTNRLAGNYNEQFF,TGTGCCAGCACCAACCGACTAGCGGGGAACTACAATGAGCAGTTCTTC
TRBD2,TRBJ2-1,many,TRBV24-1,CATRDTGLATDEQFF,TGTGCCACCAGGGATACGGGACTAGCAACCGATGAGCAGTTCTTC
NA,TRBJ2-3,many,TRBV12-5,CASGLPSPQYF,TGTGCTAGTGGTTTGCCCTCCCCCCAGTATTTT
NA,TRBJ2-2,many,TRBV30,CAWSVLSTGELFF,TGTGCCTGGAGTGTACTCAGCACCGGGGAGCTGTTTTTT
TRBD2,TRBJ2-3,medium-sized,TRBV6-2/TRBV6-3,CASSAGLLAGVDTQYF,TGTGCCAGCAGTGCCGGCCTACTAGCGGGGGTTGATACGCAGTATTTT
NA,TRBJ2-3,many,TRBV28,CASSFFGRGASTDTQYF,TGTGCCAGCAGTTTCTTCGGGAGAGGTGCTAGCACAGATACGCAGTATTTT
TRBD1,TRBJ1-2,few,TRBV9,CASSVVSGQGAQGYTF,TGTGCCAGCAGCGTAGTGTCCGGACAGGGGGCGCAGGGCTACACCTTC
NA,TRBJ1-2,many,TRBV4-3,CASSQAVGDYYGYTF,TGCGCCAGCAGCCAAGCCGTGGGGGACTACTATGGCTACACCTTC
TRBD2,TRBJ2-2,NA,TRBV7-2,CASSLVRGAGGPTGELFF,TGTGCCAGCAGCTTAGTAAGGGGTGCGGGGGGGCCCACCGGGGAGCTGTTTTTT
TRBD2,TRBJ2-7,many,TRBV9,CASSVTSGSPYEQYF,TGTGCCAGCAGCGTTACGAGCGGGAGTCCCTACGAGCAGTACTTC
TRBD1,TRBJ2-1,many,TRBV6-8,CASSYGQGAGEQFF,TGTGCCAGCAGTTACGGACAGGGGGCCGGGGAGCAGTTCTTC
NA,TRBJ2-7,many,TRBV28,CASSFDRGLTLYEQYF,TGTGCCAGCAGTTTCGATCGGGGTCTGACTCTCTACGAGCAGTACTTC
NA,TRBJ2-1,many,TRBV7-2,CASSFQRKREQFF,TGTGCCAGCAGCTTTCAGCGGAAAAGGGAGCAGTTCTTC
NA,TRBJ2-7,many,TRBV10-3,CASGVSYEQYF,TGTGCCAGCGGGGTTTCCTACGAGCAGTACTTC
TRBD1,TRBJ2-5,many,TRBV4-1,CASSQGQGVYQETQYF,TGCGCCAGCAGCCAAGGACAGGGGGTGTACCAAGAGACCCAGTACTTC
NA,TRBJ1-1,many,TRBV14,CASSQVSGNTEAFF,TGTGCCAGCAGCCAAGTTTCGGGGAACACTGAAGCTTTCTTT
NA,TRBJ1-5,many,TRBV19,CASSIPGGNQPQHF,TGTGCCAGTAGTATACCGGGGGGAAATCAGCCCCAGCATTTT
NA,TRBJ2-5,many,TRBV11-3,CASSLAGMLETQYF,TGTGCCAGCAGCTTAGCCGGGATGTTAGAGACCCAGTACTTC
TRBD1,TRBJ2-2,many,TRBV6-5,CASSYGQGANTGELFF,TGTGCCAGCAGTTACGGACAGGGCGCGAACACCGGGGAGCTGTTTTTT
NA,TRBJ2-7,many,TRBV18,CASSRLEGEQYF,TGTGCCAGCTCACGCCTGGAGGGCGAGCAGTACTTC
NA,TRBJ1-5,many,TRBV27,CASSYEGLSNQPQHF,TGTGCCAGCAGTTATGAGGGGCTAAGCAATCAGCCCCAGCATTTT
NA,TRBJ2-7,many,TRBV3-1,CASSRGRNIYEQYF,TGTGCCAGCAGCCGGGGACGAAACATATACGAGCAGTACTTC
TRBD1,TRBJ2-1,many,TRBV12-3/TRBV12-4,CASRLGQDNEQFF,TGTGCCAGCAGGTTGGGACAGGACAATGAGCAGTTCTTC
NA,TRBJ2-3,NA,TRBV18,CASSPLLARGIGTDTQYF,TGTGCCAGCTCACCGCTCCTAGCCAGAGGCATTGGCACAGATACGCAGTATTTT
NA,TRBJ1-1,few,TRBV2,CASTPTRVNTEAFF,TGTGCCAGCACCCCCACCAGGGTGAACACTGAAGCTTTCTTT
NA,TRBJ1-5,many,TRBV28,CASSLPRTSYQPQHF,TGTGCCAGCAGTTTACCCCGGACAAGTTATCAGCCCCAGCATTTT
NA,TRBJ2-5,many,TRBV19,CASSPRDTATETQYF,TGTGCCAGTAGTCCACGGGACACCGCGACGGAGACCCAGTACTTC
NA,TRBJ2-2,many,TRBV2,CASSRAGGTGELFF,TGTGCCAGCAGCCGGGCGGGCGGCACCGGGGAGCTGTTTTTT
NA,TRBJ1-3,many,TRBV30,CAWSVGVGRESGNTIYF,TGTGCCTGGAGTGTTGGTGTCGGCAGGGAGTCGGGAAACACCATATATTTT
NA,TRBJ1-1,many,TRBV7-2,CASSLVGGHTEAFF,TGTGCCAGCAGCTTAGTGGGGGGGCACACTGAAGCTTTCTTT
NA,TRBJ2-7,many,TRBV6-5,CASSYSRTKIYEQYF,TGTGCCAGCAGTTACTCGAGGACAAAGATATACGAGCAGTACTTC
NA,TRBJ2-1,many,TRBV5-1,CASSVFGSSYNEQFF,TGCGCCAGCAGCGTTTTCGGGAGCTCCTACAATGAGCAGTTCTTC
NA,TRBJ2-3,many,TRBV28,CASSGGTDTQYF,TGTGCCAGCTCAGGGGGCACAGATACGCAGTATTTT
TRBD1,TRBJ1-1,many,TRBV29-1,CSVGQGSTEAFF,TGCAGCGTTGGACAGGGGAGCACTGAAGCTTTCTTT
TRBD1,TRBJ2-1,many,TRBV6-6,CASSEPGQGINEQFF,TGTGCCAGCAGTGAACCGGGACAGGGTATCAATGAGCAGTTCTTC